The rows below give T cell receptor beta chains drawn from one sample of a study of blood T cells in healthy people across ages. TCRdb redid the calling of the 5' RACE reads with MiXCR, one entry per CDR3 protein. The data hold approximately 800,000 distinct CDR3 sequences, with about half observed a single time. Sequenced input: blood. These receptors came from a man older than 75 in good health. Each CDR3 is given with its conserved first and last residue. D genes are given only for firm matches. A row's size may be missing; if present it is once, few, many or a size class.

v_gene	d_gene	len	abundance	j_gene	CDR3nt	CDR3aa
TRBV10-3	.	16	.	TRBJ2-3	TGTGCCATCAGTGGGGCGTCGGAGGGCTGGACAGATACGCAGTATTTT	CAISGASEGWTDTQYF
TRBV7-9	.	12	few	TRBJ2-3	TGTGCCAGCAGCATCGTGGTGGATACGCAGTATTTT	CASSIVVDTQYF
TRBV24-1	TRBD1	16	few	TRBJ2-1	TGTGCCACCAGTGACCCGGGACAGGGAAGCTACAATGAGCAGTTCTTC	CATSDPGQGSYNEQFF
TRBV24-1	.	14	few	TRBJ2-1	TGTGCCACCAGTGGTTCAGGGACCGGCAATGAGCAGTTCTTC	CATSGSGTGNEQFF
TRBV12-3/TRBV12-4	.	14	.	TRBJ2-3	TGTGCCAGCAGTGGCATGGGGGGCGCAGATGCGCAGTATTTC	CASSGMGGADAQYF
TRBV2	.	14	.	TRBJ2-7	TGTGCCAGCAGTGACAGGACAGCATCTCTCGAGCAGTACTTC	CASSDRTASLEQYF
TRBV20-1	TRBD1	14	.	TRBJ1-1	TGCAGTGCGCAAAGACAGGGGATGAACACTGAAGCTTTCTTT	CSAQRQGMNTEAFF
TRBV4-3	TRBD1	15	.	TRBJ2-1	TGCGCCAGCAGCCAAGGGGGACAGCGGACGGTGGAGCAGTTCTTC	CASSQGGQRTVEQFF
TRBV5-1	TRBD2	19	.	TRBJ2-3	TGCGCCAGCAGCTTGGGGGGACTAGCGGGAGTAGGTCGGACAGATACGCAGTATTTT	CASSLGGLAGVGRTDTQYF
TRBV10-3	TRBD1	16	.	TRBJ1-2	TGTGCCATCAGTGATCCCGGGACAGAGACTAACTATGGCTACACCTTC	CAISDPGTETNYGYTF
TRBV29-1	.	12	.	TRBJ2-7	TGCAGCGTTGAAGAAACTAGCTACGAGCAGTACTTC	CSVEETSYEQYF
TRBV6-2/TRBV6-3	TRBD1	11	.	TRBJ2-4	TGTGCCAGCAGTTTCCCGGGACAGGTGTACTTC	CASSFPGQVYF
TRBV3-1	TRBD1	15	.	TRBJ2-1	TGTGCCAGCAGCCAGGGACAGGGGACCTACAATGAGCAGTTCTTC	CASSQGQGTYNEQFF
TRBV20-1	TRBD2	19	.	TRBJ2-1	TGCAGTGCTAGAGATCGGGCTAGCGGGAGGGCCCTATCTTTAAATGAGCAGTTCTTC	CSARDRASGRALSLNEQFF
TRBV7-7	.	14	once	TRBJ1-3	TGTGCCAGCGGCAAAGAGGGACCTGGAAACACTATATATTTT	CASGKEGPGNTIYF
TRBV7-9	.	14	.	TRBJ2-7	TGTGCCAGCAGCCCCACGGGTGGGGCCTCCGAGCAGTACTTC	CASSPTGGASEQYF
TRBV6-2/TRBV6-3	.	14	.	TRBJ1-5	TGTGCCAGCAGACTTACAGGAAAGGGTCAGCCCCAGCATTTT	CASRLTGKGQPQHF
TRBV4-1	.	16	.	TRBJ2-6	TGCGCCAGCAGCCCTGTCTTAACCTCTGGGGCCAACGTCCTGACTTTC	CASSPVLTSGANVLTF
TRBV9	TRBD2	16	few	TRBJ2-1	TGTGCCAGCAGCCCCCCCATAGCTAGCGGGAGGGATGAGCAGTTCTTC	CASSPPIASGRDEQFF
TRBV7-9	.	13	.	TRBJ2-7	TGTGCCAGCAGCTCGACAGAGACCTACGAGCAGTACTTC	CASSSTETYEQYF
TRBV29-1	.	13	.	TRBJ2-2	TGCAGCACAGGCCCTGGGGACACCGGGGAGCTGTTTTTT	CSTGPGDTGELFF
TRBV11-3	.	13	.	TRBJ2-3	TGTGCCAGCAGCTTAGAGTCATCCGATACGCAGTATTTT	CASSLESSDTQYF
TRBV30	.	14	few	TRBJ2-5	TGTGCCTGGAGTCCCACAGGGTTCCAAGAGACCCAGTACTTC	CAWSPTGFQETQYF
TRBV12-3/TRBV12-4	.	12	few	TRBJ2-7	TGTGCCAGCAGTCGAGGGGGTAACGAGCAGTACTTC	CASSRGGNEQYF
TRBV12-3/TRBV12-4	.	17	.	TRBJ2-1	TGTGCCAGCAGTTTAGGGGGTGGGACCAGCTCCTACAATGAGCAGTTCTTC	CASSLGGGTSSYNEQFF
TRBV10-3	.	18	few	TRBJ1-5	TGTGCCATCAGTGAGGAGGGCCTACAAGAAGGCGGCAATCAGCCCCAGCATTTT	CAISEEGLQEGGNQPQHF
TRBV5-1	.	14	.	TRBJ2-3	TGCGCCAGCCGGCTTAGCGGACACACAGATACGCAGTATTTT	CASRLSGHTDTQYF
TRBV20-1	TRBD2	17	few	TRBJ2-3	TGCAGTGCCTCCACCGTACTAGCGGGAGGATCGGAAGATACGCAGTATTTT	CSASTVLAGGSEDTQYF
TRBV5-1	.	13	.	TRBJ2-4	TGCGCCAGCAGCGCTGAAGTCCAAAACATTCAGTACTTC	CASSAEVQNIQYF
TRBV5-1	TRBD1	16	.	TRBJ2-7	TGCGCCAGCAGCAAGGGACAGGGGGGAGTAGACTACGAGCAGTACTTC	CASSKGQGGVDYEQYF
TRBV20-1	TRBD2	16	.	TRBJ2-7	TGCAGTGCTAGTCGTAATCTAGCGGGTCCGACCTACGAGCAGTACTTC	CSASRNLAGPTYEQYF
TRBV29-1	TRBD1	14	many	TRBJ2-5	TGCAGCGTCGACCCAACAGGGGGTCGGGAGACCCAGTACTTC	CSVDPTGGRETQYF
TRBV12-3/TRBV12-4	TRBD1	16	.	TRBJ2-4	TGTGCCAGCAGTTCCGGGACAGGGGTAGCCAAAAACATTCAGTACTTC	CASSSGTGVAKNIQYF
TRBV20-1	TRBD2	12	.	TRBJ2-1	TGCAGTGCTAGAGTTGGGGACTACGAGCAGTTCTTC	CSARVGDYEQFF
TRBV5-5	TRBD2	15	.	TRBJ2-1	TGTGCCAGCAGCCGGAGCGGGAGTGTCTACAATGAGCAGTTCTTC	CASSRSGSVYNEQFF
TRBV13	.	15	.	TRBJ2-1	TGCGCCAGCAGCTTAAGGGGGTCCCCCTACAATGAGCAGTTCTTC	CASSLRGSPYNEQFF
TRBV5-1	TRBD2	15	.	TRBJ2-3	TGCGCCAGCAGCTTGGACGGGAGGGCCACAGATACGCAGTATTTT	CASSLDGRATDTQYF
TRBV25-1	.	18	.	TRBJ2-6	TGTGCCAGCAGTCCGTCCCGTGGGGATGCCTCTGGGGCCAACGTCCTGACTTTC	CASSPSRGDASGANVLTF
TRBV28	TRBD1	14	few	TRBJ2-5	TGTGCCAGCAGTCCCCCAGCAGGGGGAGAGACCCAGTACTTC	CASSPPAGGETQYF
TRBV7-3	TRBD2	14	.	TRBJ2-7	TGTGCCAGCAGCCCAAAGGGACTAGCGGGTGAGCAGTACTTC	CASSPKGLAGEQYF
TRBV20-1	TRBD2	13	many	TRBJ2-7	TGCAGTGCTAGGTCTAGCGGTACCTACGAGCAGTACTTC	CSARSSGTYEQYF
TRBV3-1	TRBD2	17	many	TRBJ2-1	TGTGCCAGCAGCCCCCTGGTACTAGCGGGCCTCAACAATGAGCAGTTCTTC	CASSPLVLAGLNNEQFF